What follows describes a single TCR beta chain. Its antigen is unknown. The CDR3 spans 14 residues. CDR1 and CDR2 from the germline V gene are SGHVS and FQNEAQ. V lost 8 bases and J lost 4, with 15 bases in between. The data are from a study of shared clonotypes between healthy human individuals. Findings and limits, study-wide: The authors sampled blood alone, and tissue repertoires likely differ. The genetic and exposure-history diversity represented was limited by few donors.

As defined, naive CD8 cells were CD45RO-negative and positively selected for CCR7, with terminally differentiated effector memory CD45RA+ cells excluded. Adults of Caucasian background living in Nashville, Tennessee made up all donors. The method was immunoSEQ multiplex PCR; TCRdb's version includes in-frame clones alone and lacks a portion of them. The sample gives 750,000 to 1,000,000 clones, roughly 92% of which show up once; about 24% is in the top ten. The TCR was taken from a man aged 25-40 years in good health. This sequence joins TRBV7-8 and TRBJ1-5; D not resolved. Sequences were obtained from naive CD8+ T cells sorted from blood. CDR3 residues: CASAYRYANQPQHF. CDR3 in DNA: TGTGCCAGCGCCTACCGGTACGCGAATCAGCCCCAGCATTTT.